The entry below gives a single TCR beta chain sequence along with its context. The antigen remains undetermined. This record belongs to a study of Ad26.COV2.S vaccination and SARS-CoV-2 variants. Sequencing was performed with immunoSEQ multiplex PCR; in TCRdb, only in-frame clones are kept and a portion is missing. The data contain approximately 400,000 clones, approximately 81% of them seen just once; the ten biggest clones take up roughly 3.5%. Findings and limits, study-wide: Overall T cell responses may have been underestimated by the analyses of TCR breadth and depth. Among vaccine recipients, spike-specific TCR breadth exceeded that of placebo recipients. Reportedly, after vaccination the spike-specific CD8+ and CD4+ T cell responses displayed substantial breadth.

Treatment denoted: roughly 18 received Ad26.COV2.S at low or high dose, single or two shots; 5 received placebo; per-sample allocation not given. Sampling was done on day 63 after the first vaccine or placebo injection. An 18-55-year-old adult in Boston served as donor. CDR1 and CDR2 from the germline V gene are SGHAT and FQNNGV. The CDR3 covers 17 residues. The ends lost 5 bases at V and 0 bases at J; junction bases unmatched: 10. This material consisted of peripheral blood, taken in a trial of Ad26.COV2.S vaccine versus placebo. This sequence joins TRBV11-2 and TRBJ1-3; 7 positions agree with TRBD1. The source is a person between 18 and 65 years old who received the Ad26.COV2.S COVID-19 vaccine or a placebo. The chain's CDR3 is CASSPREQGSSGNTIYF. DNA of the CDR3: TGTGCCAGCAGCCCCCGGGAACAGGGGAGCTCTGGAAACACCATATATTTT.